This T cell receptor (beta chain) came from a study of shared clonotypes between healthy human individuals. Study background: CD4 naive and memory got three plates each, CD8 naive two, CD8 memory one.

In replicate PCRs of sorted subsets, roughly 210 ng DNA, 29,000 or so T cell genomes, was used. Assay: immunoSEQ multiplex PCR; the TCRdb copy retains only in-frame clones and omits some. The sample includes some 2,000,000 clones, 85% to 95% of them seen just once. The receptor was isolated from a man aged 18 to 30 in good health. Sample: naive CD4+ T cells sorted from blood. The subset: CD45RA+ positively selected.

The CDR3 region is CASSPFGVLTGELFF. The CDR3 nucleotides are TGCGCCAGCAGCCCTTTTGGAGTTCTCACCGGGGAGCTGTTTTTT. The chain employs TRBV5-1 and TRBJ2-2, with no clear D. Trimming stripped 4 bases from V and 4 bases from J, with 14 bases between. This CDR3 is built from 15 residues. CDR1 and CDR2 from the germline V gene are SGHRS and YFSETQ.